This T cell receptor (beta chain) originates from a study of shared clonotypes between healthy human individuals. CDR1 MNHEY and CDR2 SMNVEV come from the germline V gene (reference sequence). There are 15 residues in the CDR3. Trimming removed 2 bases from V and 7 bases from J, with 14 bases in between. Replicate PCRs run on sorted subsets employed approximately 180 ng DNA, tens of thousands of T cell genomes. Sequenced by immunoSEQ multiplex PCR; TCRdb stores in-frame clones only, minus some. Of fewer than 3 million clones listed, less than 95% are singletons. This TCR was sampled from a man between 18 and 35 years old in good health. Some clones in this sample may be carry-over from other donors' samples. Input material: naive CD4+ T cells from PBMCs. Specified subset: CD45RA+ positively selected. The chain joins TRBV27 to TRBJ1-4; D is ambiguous. CDR3 protein: CASSLPRRIGEKLFF. The CDR3 DNA is TGTGCCAGCAGTTTACCTCGGAGGATCGGTGAAAAACTGTTTTTT. Together with reference TRBV27 and TRBJ1-4, the CDR3 gives the full variable domain: EAQVTQNPRYLITVTGKKLTVTCSQNMNHEYMSWYRQDPGLGLRQIYYSMNVEVTDKGDVPEGYKVSRKEKRNFPLILESPSPNQTSLYFCASSLPRRIGEKLFFGSGTQLSVL.